These 9 T cell receptor beta chains were all obtained from the same sample, sequenced in a study of somatic mutations in cytotoxic T cells in rheumatoid arthritis. Profiled with immunoSEQ multiplex PCR; TCRdb holds only in-frame clones, not every one. The data show 7,000 to 9,500 clones, roughly 73% seen once. The source material was CD8+ T cells sorted from blood. The origin of the receptors is an adult with rheumatoid arthritis.

V gene TRBV11-3 combines with J gene TRBJ1-1, with unresolved D. The germline V and J ends were trimmed by 5 bases and 1 base, with 11 bases remaining between them. CDR3 length equals 14 residues. The germline V gene encodes CDR1 SGHNT and CDR2 YENEEA. The CDR3, as DNA: TGTGCCAGCAGCGCCCGAGGGCAGAACACTGAAGCTTTCTTT. Encoded protein: CASSARGQNTEAFF.

The chain joins TRBV28 to TRBJ2-7, with 9 bases matching TRBD1. CDR1 and CDR2 (germline): MDHEN, SYDVKM. The CDR3 totals 13 residues. CDR3 in amino acids: CASSFRGGGQGTV. Here the CDR3 DNA reads TGTGCCAGCAGTTTCCGGGGAGGGGGACAGGGAACGGTC.

V is TRBV5-1 and J is TRBJ2-3, with a tentative D call TRBD2 (5 bases). CDR1 is SGHRS, CDR2 YFSETQ, per germline. This CDR3 is built from 15 residues. V lost 3 bases, J lost 2 bases, and 13 bases lay in between. CDR3 sequence reads: CASSSGNGHTDTQYF. CDR3 coding DNA: TGCGCCAGCAGCTCGGGAAACGGGCACACAGATACGCAGTATTTT. Using reference TRBV5-1 and TRBJ2-3 for the parts outside the CDR3, the full variable domain is KAGVTQTPRYLIKTRGQQVTLSCSPISGHRSVSWYQQTPGQGLQFLFEYFSETQRNKGNFPGRFSGRQFSNSRSEMNVSTLELGDSALYLCASSSGNGHTDTQYFGPGTRLTVL.

V is TRBV7-2 and J is TRBJ2-7; 7 nucleotides line up with TRBD2. The CDR3 has 14 residues. V dropped 5 bases and J dropped 5; count of bases not matched to a gene: 9. Germline loops: CDR1 SGHTA, CDR2 FQGNSA. In nucleotides, the CDR3 is TGTGCCAGCAGCCTCGGACTAGGCACGGACGAGCAGTACTTC. Residues: CASSLGLGTDEQYF.

The chain combines TRBV11-1 with TRBJ2-3; a possible D gene is TRBD2 (5 bases). Germline V CDR1 and CDR2: SGHAT, FQDESV (reference sequence). The V end was cut by 5 bases, the J end by 3 bases, with 12 bases between. The CDR3 runs to 14 residues. Written as DNA, the CDR3 is TGTGCCAGCAGCCGCAGAGGGAATACAGATACGCAGTATTTT. Its translation is CASSRRGNTDTQYF. Full variable domain (rest looked up from reference TRBV11-1 and TRBJ2-3): EAEVAQSPRYKITEKSQAVAFWCDPISGHATLYWYRQILGQGPELLVQFQDESVVDDSQLPKDRFSAERLKGVDSTLKIQPAELGDSAMYLCASSRRGNTDTQYFGPGTRLTVL.

The J gene is TRBJ2-7, the V gene TRBV28; maybe TRBD1 (5 bases). The CDR3 is made up of 15 amino acids. Germline-derived CDR1 and CDR2 are MDHEN and SYDVKM. V was shortened by 4 bases and J by 3 bases, with 16 bases between the two germline ends. CDR3 DNA: TGTGCCAGCAGTTATACAGGTGACACATTCTACGAGCAGTACTTC. This codes for CASSYTGDTFYEQYF.

With regard to this clone: A read error may produce the germline difference seen at one junction end. The rearrangement uses TRBV2 and TRBJ1-6, with TRBD1 identical over 8 bases. CDR1 and CDR2 from the germline V gene are SNHLY and FYNNEI. The CDR3 covers 16 residues. CDR3 nucleotide sequence: TGTGCCAGCAGTGAAGCCGGGACAGGCGTCGGGGGCGAACTGAACTTT. This translates into CASSEAGTGVGGELNF.

V and J are TRBV2 and TRBJ1-3; D unclear. With 2 bases removed from V and 6 bases from J, the gap between germline ends came to 8 bases. The CDR3 is 13 amino acids. Germline-derived CDR1 and CDR2 are SNHLY and FYNNEI. CDR3 residues: CASSERRTNTIYF. For the CDR3, the DNA is TGTGCCAGCAGTGAACGACGGACAAACACCATATATTTT.

The chain recombines TRBV9 with TRBJ1-2; D perhaps matches TRBD1 (5 bases). The CDR3 is 13 amino acids. Trimming removed 0 bases from V and 6 bases from J, with 9 bases in between. The germline CDR1 and CDR2 sequences are SGDLS and YYNGEE. The CDR3: CASSVGGVDGYTF. Here the CDR3 DNA reads TGTGCCAGCAGCGTAGGGGGGGTTGATGGCTACACCTTC.